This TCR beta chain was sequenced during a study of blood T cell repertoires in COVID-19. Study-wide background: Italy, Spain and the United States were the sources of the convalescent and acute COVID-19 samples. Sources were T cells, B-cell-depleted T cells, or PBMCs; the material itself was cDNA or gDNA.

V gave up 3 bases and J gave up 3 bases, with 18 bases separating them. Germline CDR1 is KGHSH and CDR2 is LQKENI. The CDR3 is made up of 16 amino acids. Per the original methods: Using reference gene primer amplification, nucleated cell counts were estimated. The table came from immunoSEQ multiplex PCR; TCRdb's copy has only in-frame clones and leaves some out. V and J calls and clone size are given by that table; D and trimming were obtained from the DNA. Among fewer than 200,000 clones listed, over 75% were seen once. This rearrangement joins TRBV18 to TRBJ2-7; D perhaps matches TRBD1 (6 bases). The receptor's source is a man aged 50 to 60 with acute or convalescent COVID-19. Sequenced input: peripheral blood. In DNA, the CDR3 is TGTGCCAGCTCACCTGGACCGACAGGCGGAGTCTACGAGCAGTACTTC. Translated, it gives CASSPGPTGGVYEQYF.